This TCR beta chain was captured by sequencing in a study of shared clonotypes between healthy human individuals. General observations from the study: A handful of donors showed sharing of roughly 5% of naive CD4 clonotypes.

TCRdb's table, derived via immunoSEQ multiplex PCR, lists solely in-frame clones and lacks some. The table records 2 million to 2.5 million clones, 80% to 95% of them present only once. V lost 5 bases, J lost 8 bases, and 11 bases stayed unmatched. The V gene's germline CDR1 is LNHNV and CDR2 YYDKDF (reference sequence). The CDR3 loop spans 15 amino acids. In regard to this clone: Its antigen remains unidentified.

The specimen was naive CD4+ T cells from PBMCs. Subset specified: CD45RA+ positively selected. This receptor was obtained from a man between 18 and 35 years old in good health. Some clones in this sample may be carry-over from other donors' samples. This chain connects TRBV15 to TRBJ1-4, with 7 bases identical to TRBD1. CDR3 protein: CATSARQGEWEKLFF. DNA of the CDR3: TGTGCCACCAGCGCCCGACAGGGCGAATGGGAAAAACTGTTTTTT.